These 27 T cell receptor beta chains share one sample of origin, sequenced in a study of human T cells and chemical hapten exposure. TCRdb redid the calling of the RACE reads with MiXCR, one entry per CDR3 protein. Of around 120,000 distinct CDR3 sequences in the sample, more than 9.5% were seen once. Time point here: patch test 1, 2 weeks after DPC sensitization. Sample treatment: therapeutic diphenylcyclopropenone sensitization with weekly scalp DPC. Sequencing used whole blood, obtained in connection with sensitization to the hapten diphenylcyclopropenone (DPC). Receptors originate from a woman aged 40 to 50 with alopecia areata. Some clones in this sample may be carry-over from other donors' samples.

This clonotype was counted a few times. This rearrangement joins TRBV11-2 to TRBJ2-1; TRBD1 matches 7 bases. V dropped 5 bases and J dropped 1; count of bases not matched to a gene: 2. The CDR3 sequence is 14 residues long. Germline loops: CDR1 SGHAT, CDR2 FQNNGV. CDR3 sequence reads: CASSPGGSYNEQFF. In DNA, the CDR3 is TGTGCCAGCAGCCCAGGGGGTTCCTACAATGAGCAGTTCTTC.

With respect to this clonotype: This may stem from a read error, because a much larger clone lies one nucleotide away. V usage is TRBV20-1 and J usage is TRBJ1-1; D unclear. Germline V gene data show CDR1 as DFQATT and CDR2 as SNEGSKA (reference sequence). CDR3 length: 14 amino acids. Trimming removed 4 bases at V and 0 bases at J, with 12 bases between. CDR3 sequence (DNA): TGCAGTGCTATCCCGGAGGGCATGAACACTGAAGCTTTCTTT. It is translated as CSAIPEGMNTEAFF.

V gene TRBV29-1 combines with J gene TRBJ1-2; D remains unclear. The V gene lost 4 bases and the J gene lost 2 bases, with 14 bases spanning the gap. This CDR3 spans 14 amino acids. The germline gives CDR1 SQVTM, CDR2 ANQGSEA. CDR3 in amino acids: CSVGEGAMNYGYTF. The CDR3 DNA reads TGCAGCGTTGGGGAGGGAGCGATGAACTATGGCTACACCTTC.

The chain uses TRBV19 and TRBJ2-1; 9 positions match TRBD2. Germline V gene lookup returns CDR1 LNHDA and CDR2 SQIVND (reference sequence). V was pared by 1 base and J by 6 bases, with 16 bases of the junction left unmatched. The CDR3 sequence is 19 residues long. CDR3 coding DNA: TGTGCCAGTAGTATAGGGAGTAGCGGGAGCCCTTCCTTTTTCAATGAGCAGTTCTTC. This sequence encodes CASSIGSSGSPSFFNEQFF.

This clonotype has ten or more counts. The chain recombines TRBV7-2 with TRBJ2-7, with a possible D match to TRBD1 (5 bases). There are 13 residues in the CDR3. Germline loops: CDR1 SGHTA, CDR2 FQGNSA. The V end lost 1 base, the J end lost 5 bases, and 9 bases lay between the germline ends. CDR3 residues: CASSLVQGDEQYF. The CDR3, as DNA: TGTGCCAGCAGCTTAGTCCAGGGTGACGAGCAGTACTTC.

This chain connects TRBV4-3 to TRBJ2-7; D not certain. The ends were cut back, 0 bases at V and 6 bases at J, with 6 bases in the middle. Germline assignment: CDR1 LGHNA and CDR2 YSLEER. The CDR3 extends over 12 amino acids. CDR3 nucleotides: TGCGCCAGCAGCCAAGACGTCACCGAGCAGTACTTC. Amino acids: CASSQDVTEQYF.

The V gene is TRBV20-1, the J gene TRBJ2-1; D unresolved. The V and J ends lost 4 bases and 6 bases respectively, with 13 bases between them. Germline values: CDR1 DFQATT, CDR2 SNEGSKA (reference sequence). The CDR3 consists of 13 residues. CDR3 sequence reads: CSAIRQYSNEQFF. The CDR3 nucleotides read TGCAGTGCTATAAGACAATACTCCAATGAGCAGTTCTTC.

This clonotype was observed a handful of times. V and J are TRBV20-1 and TRBJ1-2; D is possibly TRBD1 (6 bases). The germline gives CDR1 DFQATT, CDR2 SNEGSKA (reference sequence). The CDR3 has 14 residues. V was pared by 0 bases and J by 0 bases, with 8 bases between. CDR3 protein: CSARDHRANYGYTF. The CDR3 DNA is TGCAGTGCTAGAGATCACAGGGCTAACTATGGCTACACCTTC.

This clonotype was picked up a small number of times. The chain is built from TRBV11-2 and TRBJ1-2; D is uncertain. V dropped 6 bases and J dropped 4 bases, with 15 bases sitting between them. The germline V gene encodes CDR1 SGHAT and CDR2 FQNNGV. The CDR3 is made up of 14 amino acids. CDR3 in DNA: TGTGCCAGCAGGTACCCAGACAACCTCTATGGCTACACCTTC. Protein: CASRYPDNLYGYTF.

This clonotype has only a few counts. This chain joins TRBV5-4 and TRBJ1-6, with a tentative D call TRBD1 (6 bases). Germline values: CDR1 SGHNT, CDR2 YYREEE (reference sequence). The V gene lost 0 bases and the J gene lost 7 bases, with 17 bases spanning the gap. The CDR3 extends over 17 amino acids. The CDR3 reads CASSLASRGIGNSPLHF. The CDR3, as DNA: TGTGCCAGCAGCTTGGCCTCGAGGGGGATCGGAAATTCACCCCTCCACTTT.

The V and J genes are TRBV20-1 and TRBJ2-7; 9 bases line up with TRBD1. The CDR3 loop spans 15 amino acids. Per germline, CDR1 DFQATT and CDR2 SNEGSKA (reference sequence). V shed 0 bases, J shed 4 bases, and the junction held 7 bases outside the gene matches. The CDR3 reads CSARDVGTGPYEQYF. The CDR3 DNA sequence: TGCAGTGCTAGAGATGTCGGGACAGGGCCTTACGAGCAGTACTTC.

V is TRBV6-2 or TRBV6-3 and J is TRBJ1-5, with D uncertain. Per the germline V gene, CDR1 is MNHEY and CDR2 is SVGEGT. CDR3 length equals 13 residues. The V and J ends lost 5 bases and 7 bases respectively, with 12 bases between them. The CDR3 bases are TGTGCCAGCAGTCCAGGCCGCCGGCAGCCCCAGCATTTT. Its protein product is CASSPGRRQPQHF.

The chain links TRBV28 to TRBJ2-1; D gene uncertain. The CDR3 has 16 amino acids. The germline V gene encodes CDR1 MDHEN and CDR2 SYDVKM. Trimming shortened V by 6 bases and J by 0 bases, and 15 bases separated the two germline ends. The CDR3 loop is CASRQPTPSSYNEQFF. Written as DNA, the CDR3 is TGTGCCAGCAGACAACCAACCCCGAGCTCCTACAATGAGCAGTTCTTC.

The V gene is TRBV7-9, the J gene TRBJ2-1; D ambiguous. Germline V gene lookup returns CDR1 SEHNR and CDR2 FQNEAQ (reference sequence). The length of the CDR3 is 14 residues. The V end was cut by 1 base, the J end by 3 bases, with 7 bases between. The CDR3 nucleotides are TGTGCCAGCAGCTTAGTCGGATTCTACAATGAGCAGTTCTTC. This translates into CASSLVGFYNEQFF.

V usage is TRBV7-9 and J usage is TRBJ1-2; weak D call: TRBD1 (5 bases). Trimming removed 4 bases from V and 1 base from J, with 10 bases in between. CDR1 is SEHNR, CDR2 FQNEAQ, per germline (reference sequence). The CDR3 contains 14 residues. In nucleotides, the CDR3 is TGTGCCAGCAGCTCCGTCCAGGGTAACTATGGCTACACCTTC. Protein sequence: CASSSVQGNYGYTF.

A few counts support this clonotype. The J gene is TRBJ2-1, the V gene TRBV27, with D perhaps given as TRBD1 or TRBD2 (5 bases each). Trimming removed 0 bases at V and 10 bases at J, with 19 bases between. CDR1 is MNHEY and CDR2 is SMNVEV in the germline V gene (reference sequence). The CDR3 sequence is 16 residues long. CDR3 amino acids: CASSLSGLSTGDEQFF. CDR3 sequence (DNA): TGTGCCAGCAGTTTATCCGGCCTTTCGACCGGGGACGAGCAGTTCTTC.

This rearrangement joins TRBV5-4 to TRBJ2-6; 9 nucleotides line up with TRBD2. The V and J ends lost 4 bases and 1 base, in that order; junction bases with no gene match: 12. CDR1 and CDR2 from the germline V gene are SGHNT and YYREEE (reference sequence). The CDR3 is 19 amino acids. The CDR3, as DNA: TGTGCCAGCAGCAGAAAGCCCGGGACTAGCTCTTCTGGGGCCAACGTCCTGACTTTC. Protein: CASSRKPGTSSSGANVLTF.

In its sample, this clonotype was seen many times. The CDR3 loop is CASSQSNRTGVGNEQFF. The CDR3 coding sequence is TGCGCCAGCAGTCAATCCAACCGGACAGGGGTGGGGAATGAGCAGTTCTTC. The rearrangement joins TRBV23-1 to TRBJ2-1, with 9 bases identical to TRBD1. TRBV23-1 is reported as an ORF; its role is uncertain. This CDR3 has 17 residues. V dropped 0 bases and J dropped 7; count of bases not matched to a gene: 10.

The table lists this clonotype with many counts. The V and J genes are TRBV29-1 and TRBJ2-3; D not resolved. Trimming took off 1 base at V and 8 bases at J, with 4 bases between the two ends. This CDR3 is built from 10 residues. Germline CDR1 reads SQVTM; CDR2 reads ANQGSEA. This chain's CDR3 is CSVEGGTQYF. The CDR3 DNA reads TGCAGCGTTGAAGGGGGTACGCAGTATTTT.

In this sample, this clonotype turned up a few times. This chain joins TRBV7-9 and TRBJ1-4; D perhaps matches TRBD1 (6 bases). The V end was cut by 6 bases, the J end by 8 bases, with 13 bases between. The germline gives CDR1 SEHNR, CDR2 FQNEAQ (reference sequence). This CDR3 contains 13 residues. The CDR3 loop reads CASSRHQGEKLFF. DNA of the CDR3: TGTGCCAGCAGTCGGCACCAGGGGGAAAAACTGTTTTTT. Full variable domain (outside the CDR3, taken from reference TRBV7-9 and TRBJ1-4): DTGVSQNPRHKITKRGQNVTFRCDPISEHNRLYWYRQTLGQGPEFLTYFQNEAQLEKSRLLSDRFSAERPKGSFSTLEIQRTEQGDSAMYLCASSRHQGEKLFFGSGTQLSVL.

This clonotype has only a few counts. The chain combines TRBV2 with TRBJ1-1, with D possibly TRBD1 on 5 matching bases. Per the germline V gene, CDR1 is SNHLY and CDR2 is FYNNEI. This CDR3 comprises 13 residues. Trimming took 6 bases from V and 5 from J, leaving 13 bases between them. The CDR3 here is CASSLGGLTEAFF. DNA of the CDR3: TGTGCCAGCAGCCTTGGGGGGTTGACTGAAGCTTTCTTT.

The chain has TRBV12-2 and TRBJ1-2. TRBV12-2 is a pseudogene. The CDR3 has 17 amino acids. This chain's CDR3 is CASRLAVTLGLNYGYTF. The DNA for the CDR3 is TGTGCAAGTCGCTTAGCTGTAACCCTCGGGTTGAACTATGGCTACACCTTC.

The V call is TRBV28, the J call TRBJ2-1; weak D call: TRBD2 (5 bases). The CDR3 is made up of 14 amino acids. The germline V and J ends were trimmed by 2 bases and 7 bases, with 12 bases remaining between them. Germline V gives CDR1 MDHEN, CDR2 SYDVKM. CDR3 loop: CASSLNPGKNEQFF. The CDR3, as DNA: TGTGCCAGCAGTTTAAACCCGGGGAAGAATGAGCAGTTCTTC.

In its sample, this clonotype was seen once. As DNA, the CDR3 is TGTGCCAGCTCGGGAGCCGGGGAGCTGTTTTTT. This translates into CASSGAGELFF. This sequence joins TRBV6-2 or TRBV6-3 and TRBJ2-2; maybe TRBD2 (6 bases). V was cut by 8 bases and J by 6 bases, with 7 bases left in between. Germline V gives CDR1 MNHEY, CDR2 SVGEGT. This CDR3 comprises 11 residues.

V and J are TRBV29-1 and TRBJ1-3; D is undetermined. Germline loops: CDR1 SQVTM, CDR2 ANQGSEA. The V end lost 6 bases, the J end lost 0 bases, and 9 bases lay between the germline ends. The CDR3 consists of 13 residues. For the CDR3, the DNA is TGCAGCGTCCTGGGCCTCTCTGGAAACACCATATATTTT. Translating it yields CSVLGLSGNTIYF. The complete variable domain, with remaining parts taken from reference TRBV29-1 and TRBJ1-3, reads SAVISQKPSRDICQRGTSLTIQCQVDSQVTMMFWYRQQPGQSLTLIATANQGSEATYESGFVIDKFPISRPNLTFSTLTVSNMSPEDSSIYLCSVLGLSGNTIYFGEGSWLTVV.

In its sample, this clonotype was seen many times. The chain joins TRBV12-3 or TRBV12-4 to TRBJ2-1, with 9 bases identical to TRBD2. This CDR3 comprises 16 residues. The J segment lost 7 bases and the V segment lost 5 bases, leaving 12 bases of the junction unmatched. The CDR3 reads CASSPEWAGGRNEQFF. Written as DNA, the CDR3 is TGTGCCAGCAGTCCCGAATGGGCGGGGGGGCGTAATGAGCAGTTCTTC.

The V gene is TRBV20-1, the J gene TRBJ1-5, with 8 bases identical to TRBD1. Germline values: CDR1 DFQATT, CDR2 SNEGSKA (reference sequence). The CDR3 runs to 13 residues. J gave up 5 bases and V 5 bases, and 5 bases lay outside the gene matches. DNA for the CDR3: TGCAGTGCTCAAGGACAGGGTGATCAGCCCCAGCATTTT. Translated, it gives CSAQGQGDQPQHF.